One and the same sample provided the 10 T cell receptor beta chains below, sequenced in a study of blood T cell repertoires in COVID-19. Sequenced by immunoSEQ multiplex PCR; TCRdb stores in-frame clones only, minus some. The sample lists around 150,000 clones, approximately 79% occurring once. Specimen: peripheral blood. The receptors were sampled from a woman of 80 years or more with acute or convalescent COVID-19.

V and J are TRBV28 and TRBJ2-7; 11 bases agree with TRBD2. The trim removed 6 bases at V and 0 bases at J, leaving 4 bases unmatched. The germline CDR1 and CDR2 sequences are MDHEN and SYDVKM. CDR3 size: 15 residues. This CDR3 is CASRRTSGSSYEQYF. In DNA, the CDR3 is TGTGCCAGCAGGCGCACTAGCGGGAGCTCCTACGAGCAGTACTTC.

The rearrangement links TRBV7-2 to TRBJ2-7; 13 bases fit TRBD2. The ends lost 8 bases at V and 7 bases at J; junction bases unmatched: 5. The CDR3 has 13 amino acids. CDR1 is SGHTA and CDR2 is FQGNSA in the germline V gene. The CDR3 DNA is TGTGCCAGCGGCCGGACTAGCGGGAGAGAGCAGTACTTC. It encodes CASGRTSGREQYF.

The V and J genes are TRBV19 and TRBJ2-2, with D tentatively TRBD1 (5 bases). Trimming cost V 5 bases and J 2 bases, with 15 bases left between them. CDR3 length: 16 residues. The germline CDR1 and CDR2 sequences are LNHDA and SQIVND (reference sequence). CDR3 in amino acids: CASSGEVTVNTGELFF. CDR3 in DNA: TGTGCCAGTAGTGGAGAGGTGACAGTCAACACCGGGGAGCTGTTTTTT.

This sequence joins TRBV5-6 and TRBJ2-4; tentatively, D is TRBD1 (5 bases). The ends were cut back, 0 bases at V and 3 bases at J, with 13 bases in the middle. Germline values: CDR1 SGHDT, CDR2 YYEEEE. There are 16 residues in the CDR3. CDR3 sequence reads: CASSLEGLGVKNIQYF. In DNA, the CDR3 is TGTGCCAGCAGCTTGGAGGGGCTAGGAGTCAAAAACATTCAGTACTTC.

This chain joins TRBV18 and TRBJ1-5; D uncertain. Germline V gives CDR1 KGHSH, CDR2 LQKENI. This CDR3 comprises 15 residues. Trimming removed 2 bases from V and 2 bases from J, with 10 bases in between. CDR3 DNA: TGTGCCAGCTCACCAGAGAGTTTCCGCAATCAGCCCCAGCATTTT. Residues: CASSPESFRNQPQHF.

This clone was counted only a few times. The chain is built from TRBV7-3 and TRBJ1-2; no definite D call. In germline, CDR1 is SGHTA, CDR2 FQGTGA. CDR3 size: 13 residues. Trimming stripped 2 bases from V and 5 bases from J, with 9 bases between. CDR3 DNA: TGTGCCAGCAGCTTAGAGCTTGGTTATGGCTACACCTTC. It is translated as CASSLELGYGYTF.

The chain carries TRBV7-2 and TRBJ2-7; TRBD1 matches 7 bases. The CDR3 loop spans 14 amino acids. Trimming removed 2 bases from V and 7 bases from J; junction bases left unmatched: 8. The germline gives CDR1 SGHTA, CDR2 FQGNSA. The CDR3 is CASSLPQGVREQYF. CDR3 bases: TGTGCCAGCAGCTTACCCCAGGGGGTAAGGGAGCAGTACTTC.

The chain has TRBV25-1 and TRBJ2-3, with 7 bases fitting TRBD1. Germline V gene data show CDR1 as MGHDK and CDR2 as SYGVNS. The CDR3 spans 16 residues. The J segment lost 0 bases and the V segment lost 4 bases, leaving 7 bases of the junction unmatched. The CDR3 bases are TGTGCCAGCAGTGGCCTAGGACAGGCTAGCACAGATACGCAGTATTTT. Amino acid sequence: CASSGLGQASTDTQYF.

The V gene is TRBV4-1, the J gene TRBJ2-1; 7 nucleotides line up with TRBD2. V was clipped by 1 base and J by 6 bases; unmatched bases: 0. The length of the CDR3 is 13 residues. Germline CDR1 and CDR2: MGHRA and YSYEKL. CDR3 sequence (DNA): TGCGCCAGCAGCCAAGGGGGGGGCAATGAGCAGTTCTTC. As protein: CASSQGGGNEQFF.

V is TRBV18 and J is TRBJ2-7; TRBD1 aligns across 7 bases. Germline CDR1 KGHSH, CDR2 LQKENI. The length of the CDR3 is 14 residues. The V segment lost 3 bases and the J segment 6 bases; nucleotides outside the gene matches: 8. The CDR3 coding sequence is TGTGCCAGCTCACCCCAGACAGGGAATAGCGAGCAGTACTTC. Translation gives CASSPQTGNSEQYF. The complete variable domain, with remaining parts taken from reference TRBV18 and TRBJ2-7, reads NAGVMQNPRHLVRRRGQEARLRCSPMKGHSHVYWYRQLPEEGLKFMVYLQKENIIDESGMPKERFSAEFPKEGPSILRIQQVVRGDSAAYFCASSPQTGNSEQYFGPGTRLTVT.